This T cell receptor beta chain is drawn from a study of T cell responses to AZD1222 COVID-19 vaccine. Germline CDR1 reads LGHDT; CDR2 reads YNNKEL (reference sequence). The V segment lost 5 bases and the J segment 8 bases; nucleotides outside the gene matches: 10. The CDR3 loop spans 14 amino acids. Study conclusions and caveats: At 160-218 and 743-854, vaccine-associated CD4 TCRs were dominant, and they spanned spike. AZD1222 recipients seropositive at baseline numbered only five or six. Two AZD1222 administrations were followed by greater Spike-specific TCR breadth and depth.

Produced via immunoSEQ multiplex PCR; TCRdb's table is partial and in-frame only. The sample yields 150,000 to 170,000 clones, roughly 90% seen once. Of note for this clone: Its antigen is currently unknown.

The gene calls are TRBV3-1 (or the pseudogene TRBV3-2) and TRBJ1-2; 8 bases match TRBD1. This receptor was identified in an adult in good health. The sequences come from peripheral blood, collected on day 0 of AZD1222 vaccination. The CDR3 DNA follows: TGTGCCAGCAGCGAAGCCCTACAGGGGGACGGCTACACCTTC. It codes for CASSEALQGDGYTF.